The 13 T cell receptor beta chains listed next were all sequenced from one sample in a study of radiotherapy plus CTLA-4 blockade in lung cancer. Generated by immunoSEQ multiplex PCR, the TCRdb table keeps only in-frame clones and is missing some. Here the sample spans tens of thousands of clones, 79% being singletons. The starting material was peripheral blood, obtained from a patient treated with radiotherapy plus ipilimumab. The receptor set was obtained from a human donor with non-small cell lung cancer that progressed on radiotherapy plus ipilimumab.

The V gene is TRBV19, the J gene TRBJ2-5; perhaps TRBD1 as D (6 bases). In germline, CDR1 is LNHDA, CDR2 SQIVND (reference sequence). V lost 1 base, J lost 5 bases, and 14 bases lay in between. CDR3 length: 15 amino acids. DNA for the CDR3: TGTGCCAGTAGTATAGCGGAAGGGGGAATGGAGACCCAGTACTTC. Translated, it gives CASSIAEGGMETQYF.

The DNA for the CDR3 is TGTGCCAGCTCTGCCACCTGGGGGGACTTACAAGAGACCCAGTACTTC. Amino acids: CASSATWGDLQETQYF. The chain carries TRBV18 and TRBJ2-5; D is possibly TRBD2 (6 bases). This CDR3 has 16 residues. Germline values: CDR1 KGHSH, CDR2 LQKENI. The ends were cut back, 6 bases at V and 2 bases at J, with 19 bases in the middle.

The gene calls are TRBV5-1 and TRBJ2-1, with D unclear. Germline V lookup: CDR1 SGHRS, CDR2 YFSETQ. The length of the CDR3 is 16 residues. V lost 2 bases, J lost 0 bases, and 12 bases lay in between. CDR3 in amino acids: CASSFFSGSSYNEQFF. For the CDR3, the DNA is TGCGCCAGCAGCTTTTTTTCCGGCAGCTCCTACAATGAGCAGTTCTTC.

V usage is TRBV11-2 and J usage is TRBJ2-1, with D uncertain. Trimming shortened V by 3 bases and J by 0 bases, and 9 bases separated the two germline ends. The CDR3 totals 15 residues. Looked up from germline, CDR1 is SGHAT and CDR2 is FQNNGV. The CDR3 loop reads CASSFEGNSYNEQFF. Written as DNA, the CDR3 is TGTGCCAGCAGCTTTGAAGGGAACTCCTACAATGAGCAGTTCTTC. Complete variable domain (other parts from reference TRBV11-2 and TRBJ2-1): EAGVAQSPRYKIIEKRQSVAFWCNPISGHATLYWYQQILGQGPKLLIQFQNNGVVDDSQLPKDRFSAERLKGVDSTLKIQPAKLEDSAVYLCASSFEGNSYNEQFFGPGTRLTVL.

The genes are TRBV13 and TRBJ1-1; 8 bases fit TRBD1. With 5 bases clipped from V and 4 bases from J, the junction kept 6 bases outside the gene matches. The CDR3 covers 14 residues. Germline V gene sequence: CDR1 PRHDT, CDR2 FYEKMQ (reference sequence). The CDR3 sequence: CASSPGQGFTEAFF. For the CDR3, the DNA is TGTGCCAGCAGCCCAGGACAGGGTTTCACTGAAGCTTTCTTT.

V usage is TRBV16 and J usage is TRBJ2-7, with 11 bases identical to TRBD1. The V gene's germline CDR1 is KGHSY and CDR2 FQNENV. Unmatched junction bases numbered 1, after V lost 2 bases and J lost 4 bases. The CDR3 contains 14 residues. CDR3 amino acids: CASSQGDRGYEQYF. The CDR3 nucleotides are TGTGCCAGCAGCCAAGGGGACAGGGGGTACGAGCAGTACTTC. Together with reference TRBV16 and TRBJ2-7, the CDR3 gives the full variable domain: GEEVAQTPKHLVRGEGQKAKLYCAPIKGHSYVFWYQQVLKNEFKFLISFQNENVFDETGMPKERFSAKCLPNSPCSLEIQATKLEDSAVYFCASSQGDRGYEQYFGPGTRLTVT.

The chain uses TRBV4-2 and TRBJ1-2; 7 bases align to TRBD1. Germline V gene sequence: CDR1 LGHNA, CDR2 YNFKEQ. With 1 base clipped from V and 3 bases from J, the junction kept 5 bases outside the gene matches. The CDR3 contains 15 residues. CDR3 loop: CASSQGEGADYGYTF. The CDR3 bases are TGTGCCAGCAGCCAAGGGGAGGGGGCCGACTATGGCTACACCTTC.

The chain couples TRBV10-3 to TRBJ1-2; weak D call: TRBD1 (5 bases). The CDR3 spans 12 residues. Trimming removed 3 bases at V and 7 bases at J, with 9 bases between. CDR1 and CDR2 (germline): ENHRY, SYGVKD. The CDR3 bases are TGTGCCATCAGTGAAGGGAGGGGTGGCTACACCTTC. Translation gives CAISEGRGGYTF.

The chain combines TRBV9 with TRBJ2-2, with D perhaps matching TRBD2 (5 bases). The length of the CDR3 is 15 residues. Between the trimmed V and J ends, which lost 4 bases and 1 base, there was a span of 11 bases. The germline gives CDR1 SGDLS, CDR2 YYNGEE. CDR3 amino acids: CASSPHGENTGELFF. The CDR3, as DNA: TGTGCCAGCAGCCCCCACGGGGAGAACACCGGGGAGCTGTTTTTT.

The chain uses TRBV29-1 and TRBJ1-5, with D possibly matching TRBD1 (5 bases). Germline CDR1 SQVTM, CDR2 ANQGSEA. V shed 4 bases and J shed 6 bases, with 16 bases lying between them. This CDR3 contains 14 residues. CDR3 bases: TGCAGCGTTGCGCAGGGAGAGGGACGTCAGCCCCAGCATTTT. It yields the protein CSVAQGEGRQPQHF.

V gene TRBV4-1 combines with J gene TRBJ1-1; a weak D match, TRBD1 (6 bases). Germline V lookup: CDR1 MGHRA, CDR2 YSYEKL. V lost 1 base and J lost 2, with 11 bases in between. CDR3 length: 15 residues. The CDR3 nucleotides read TGCGCCAGCAGCCAAGGGACAGCACTAAACACTGAAGCTTTCTTT. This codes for CASSQGTALNTEAFF.

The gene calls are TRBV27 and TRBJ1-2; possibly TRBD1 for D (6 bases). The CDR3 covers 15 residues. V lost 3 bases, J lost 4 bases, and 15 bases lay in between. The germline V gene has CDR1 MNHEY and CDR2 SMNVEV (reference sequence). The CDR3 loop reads CASSLTLGTLYGYTF. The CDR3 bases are TGTGCCAGCAGTTTGACCCTCGGGACACTCTATGGCTACACCTTC.

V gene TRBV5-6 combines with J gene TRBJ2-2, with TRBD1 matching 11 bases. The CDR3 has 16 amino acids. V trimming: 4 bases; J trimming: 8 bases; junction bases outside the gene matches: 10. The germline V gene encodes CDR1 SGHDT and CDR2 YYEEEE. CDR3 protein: CASSRSRDRGIGELFF. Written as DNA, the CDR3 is TGTGCCAGCAGCAGAAGCCGGGACAGGGGGATAGGGGAGCTGTTTTTT. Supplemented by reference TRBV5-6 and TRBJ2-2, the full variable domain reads DAGVTQSPTHLIKTRGQQVTLRCSPKSGHDTVSWYQQALGQGPQFIFQYYEEEERQRGNFPDRFSGHQFPNYSSELNVNALLLGDSALYLCASSRSRDRGIGELFFGEGSRLTVL.